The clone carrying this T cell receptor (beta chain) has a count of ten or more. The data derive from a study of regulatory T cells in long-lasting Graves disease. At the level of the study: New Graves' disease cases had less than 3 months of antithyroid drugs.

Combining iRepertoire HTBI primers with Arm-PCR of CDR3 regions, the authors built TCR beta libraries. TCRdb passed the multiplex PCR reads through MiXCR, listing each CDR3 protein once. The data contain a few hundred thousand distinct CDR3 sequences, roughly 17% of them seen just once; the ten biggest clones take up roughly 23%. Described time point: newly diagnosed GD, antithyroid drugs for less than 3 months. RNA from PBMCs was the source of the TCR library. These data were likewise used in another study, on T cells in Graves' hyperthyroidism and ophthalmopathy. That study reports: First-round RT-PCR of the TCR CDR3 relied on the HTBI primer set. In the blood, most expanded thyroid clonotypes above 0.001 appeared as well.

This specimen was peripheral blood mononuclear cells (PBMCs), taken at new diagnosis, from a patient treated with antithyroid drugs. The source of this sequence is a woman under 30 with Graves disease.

This chain's CDR3 is CSARGGGSGTATDTQYF. The CDR3 DNA sequence: TGCAGTGCTAGAGGGGGGGGGAGCGGGACAGCCACAGATACGCAGTATTTT. V and J are TRBV20-1 and TRBJ2-3, with D perhaps assigned TRBD1 or TRBD2 (7 bases each). CDR1 is DFQATT and CDR2 is SNEGSKA in the germline V gene (reference sequence). The CDR3 sequence is 17 residues long. The V and J ends lost 1 base and 2 bases respectively, with 19 bases between them.